This T cell receptor beta chain was documented in a study of control samples from healthy donors and cancer patients. Unmatched junction bases numbered 15, after V lost 6 bases and J lost 10 bases. This CDR3 has 15 amino acids. Germline V lookup: CDR1 SNHLY, CDR2 FYNNEI. Sequencing used immunoSEQ multiplex PCR; TCRdb keeps in-frame clones, though not all of them. Of 100,000 to 150,000 clones in the sample, 92% were seen once. The sequenced material came from blood. The TCR comes from a woman aged 50 to 65 in good health. The chain joins TRBV2 to TRBJ1-2; TRBD1 agrees at 9 bases. The CDR3 here is CASSDVRGTGLHYTF. DNA for the CDR3: TGTGCCAGCAGCGATGTGCGTGGGACAGGGCTACACTACACCTTC. Using reference TRBV2 and TRBJ1-2 for the parts outside the CDR3, the full variable domain is EPEVTQTPSHQVTQMGQEVILRCVPISNHLYFYWYRQILGQKVEFLVSFYNNEISEKSEIFDDQFSVERPDGSNFTLKIRSTKLEDSAMYFCASSDVRGTGLHYTFGSGTRLTVV.